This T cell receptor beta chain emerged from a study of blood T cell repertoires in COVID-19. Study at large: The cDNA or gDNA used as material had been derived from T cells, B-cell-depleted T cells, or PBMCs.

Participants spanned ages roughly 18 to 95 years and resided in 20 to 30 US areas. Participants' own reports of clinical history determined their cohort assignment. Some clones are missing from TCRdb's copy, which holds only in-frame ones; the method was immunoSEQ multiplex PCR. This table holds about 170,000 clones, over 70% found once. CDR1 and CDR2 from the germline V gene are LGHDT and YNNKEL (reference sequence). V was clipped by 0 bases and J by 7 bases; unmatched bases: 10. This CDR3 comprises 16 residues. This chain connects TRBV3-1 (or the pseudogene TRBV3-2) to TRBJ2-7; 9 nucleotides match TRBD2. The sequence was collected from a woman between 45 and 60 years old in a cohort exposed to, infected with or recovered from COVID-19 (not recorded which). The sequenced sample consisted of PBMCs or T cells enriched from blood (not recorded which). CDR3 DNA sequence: TGTGCCAGCAGCCAAGATGGGCTAGCGGGGAGTGGGGAGCAGTACTTC. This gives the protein CASSQDGLAGSGEQYF.